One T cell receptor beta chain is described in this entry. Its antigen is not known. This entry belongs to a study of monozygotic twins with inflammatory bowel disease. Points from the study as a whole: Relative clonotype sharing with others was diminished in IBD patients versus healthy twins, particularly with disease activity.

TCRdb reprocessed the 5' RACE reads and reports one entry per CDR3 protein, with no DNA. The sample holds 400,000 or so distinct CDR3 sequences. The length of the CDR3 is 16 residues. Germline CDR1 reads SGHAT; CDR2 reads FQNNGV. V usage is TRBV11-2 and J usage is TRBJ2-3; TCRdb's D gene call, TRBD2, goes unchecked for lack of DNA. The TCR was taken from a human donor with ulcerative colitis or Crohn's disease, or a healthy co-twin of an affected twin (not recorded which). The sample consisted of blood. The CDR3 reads CASSSATSGHTDTQYF.